This T cell receptor beta chain stems from a study of long-term antiretroviral therapy in people with HIV (dated by TCRdb to between 2022 and 2023). At the level of the whole study: The earliest samples were collected about a decade before the 2015 WHO recommendation for immediate ART, when ART was typically delayed until CD4 counts fell. The cohort contributed 150 to 200 cryopreserved PBMC samples from around 33 adults with confirmed HIV infection, collected serially over a mean of about 6 years (range 1-12). Whether ART initiation and durable HIV suppression were associated with changes in peripheral blood TRB repertoire composition and diversity was tested in a retrospective serial study. Eleven of the 30 participants with HIV were female. No cross-contamination during QIAcube processing was shown when test extractions of a monoclonal T-cell line were performed alongside a few dozen polyclonal samples.

Via the germline V gene, CDR1 is SGHNT and CDR2 YENEEA. From cysteine to phenylalanine, the CDR3 is 14 amino acids long. Only CDR3 DNA remains: 42 bases, in frame from the first base. V is reduced by 1 base and J by 2 bases, leaving a spacing of 9 bases between them. Concerning this clone: What this receptor recognizes is not known. Base quality data are lacking; no much larger clone is found one base away.

Participants were included only if at least one PBMC sample before ART initiation and at least two post-ART samples were available. Treatment was received in the United States of America by all participants with HIV. Before DNA extraction, cryopreserved samples of about 0.9-11 million PBMC were thawed and then washed. At the time of the earliest PBMC sample, participants with HIV were aged between roughly 20 and 60 years. Each participant contributed PBMC samples from 1-4 timepoints before ART initiation and 2-8 timepoints after ART initiation, with a median of 7 samples. Serial HIV viral load, CD4+ T-cell count, ART history and demographic data were obtained for every participant. Genomic DNA was extracted from unsorted PBMC with a Qiagen kit on a QIAcube, with processing performed in batches of 12 samples. The immunoSEQ hsTCRB v3.0 assay was used at survey level resolution to sequence the TRB variable region. The target sequencing depth for TRB was 40,000-50,000 T-cell genomes per sample. An Illumina MiSeq with a v3 150-cycle kit was used to sequence the pooled TRB libraries. On the authors' methods: Repertoire analysis was run in R within a reproducible Nextflow workflow that covered QC, data transformation and analysis. LymphoSeq2, an R package for exploring AIRR-Seq data, was used to implement the custom analyses. Four samples that produced fewer than 5000 total TRB sequences were removed, so 188 HIV repertoires were analyzed. Of the roughly 190 retained HIV repertoires, almost 60 were collected before and around 130 after ART initiation. Repertoires were downsampled to 5000 TRB nucleotide sequences, with summary statistics averaged over 100 downsampling iterations. Only TRB sequences with CDR3 regions of at least seven amino acids were retained for analysis. A Shannon entropy-derived clonality score and the Gini coefficient were used to measure diversity. In repertoire networks, the top 5000 CDR3 amino acid sequences were linked whenever an edit distance of one separated two sequences. For TRB CDR3 amino acid sequences, antigen specificity groups and MHC restriction were predicted with GLIPH2. CDR3 amino acid sequences were matched against VDJdb and McPAS-TCR to flag known CMV, EBV, HIV or tissue antigen associations. Pre-ART, post-ART and control groups were compared with Wilcoxon signed-rank tests and Holm-Bonferroni correction. Not all clones reach the TCRdb copy of this immuneACCESS table, which keeps in-frame sequences only. Checked studies attribute under half of the gap to unresolved V genes and leave the rest unexplained. That table furnishes V, J and clone size, whereas the DNA furnished D and trimming. This sample comprises approximately 31,000 clones, around 97% of them detected only once. The ten largest clones add up to less than 3% of the sample.

The research as a whole found: The samples were dated from about 2003 to 2018, and the ART regimens that were used may be less effective than current ART regimens. CDR3 length ranges in HIV repertoires were narrower than in controls, and network structure suggested an antigen-experienced repertoire with only a slight naive shift after ART. Expanded TRB clones identified before ART initiation dominated the repertoire across all time points, though the dominance fluctuated and decreased in many PLHIV after ART. Because pre-ART samples had limited cell numbers, unsorted PBMC were profiled rather than sorted CD4+ and CD8+ T cells. Inferences about post-ART repertoire changes are limited because no data were available on ART adherence, viral resistance or therapy changes. Starting ART was linked to a significant rise in TRB diversity, yet even with long-term ART the diversity remained significantly lower than in transplant donor controls. Because PBMC availability was limited, only the TCR beta chain was sequenced, with no alpha chain pairing.

The receptor was isolated from a man younger than 45 with HIV. Recombination linked TRBV11-3 to TRBJ2-7; a tentative D match to TRBD2 spans 6 bases. Material: unsorted PBMCs, obtained 6.9 years after starting antiretroviral therapy. The CDR3 reads as follows: CASSLGGEAYEQYF. The nucleotide sequence is given as TGTGCCAGCAGCTTAGGGGGGGAAGCCTACGAGCAGTACTTC.